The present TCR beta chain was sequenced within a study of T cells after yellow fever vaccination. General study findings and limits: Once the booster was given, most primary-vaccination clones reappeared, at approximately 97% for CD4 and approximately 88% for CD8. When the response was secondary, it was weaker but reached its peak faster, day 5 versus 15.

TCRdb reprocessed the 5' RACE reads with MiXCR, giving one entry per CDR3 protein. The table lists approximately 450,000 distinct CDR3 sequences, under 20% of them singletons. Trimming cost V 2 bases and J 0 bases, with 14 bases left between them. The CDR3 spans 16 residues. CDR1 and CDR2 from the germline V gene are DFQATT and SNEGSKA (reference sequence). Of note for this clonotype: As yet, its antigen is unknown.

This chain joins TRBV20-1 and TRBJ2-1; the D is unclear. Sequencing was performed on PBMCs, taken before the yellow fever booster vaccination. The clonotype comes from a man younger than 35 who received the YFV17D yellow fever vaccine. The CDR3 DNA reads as TGCAGTGCTAGACACCTCGGCGGAAGCTCCTACAATGAGCAGTTCTTC. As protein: CSARHLGGSSYNEQFF.